The 18 T cell receptor beta chains below were found in one sample sequenced in a study of control samples from healthy donors and cancer patients. The repertoire was sequenced with immunoSEQ multiplex PCR; TCRdb's copy has only in-frame clones and lacks some. The sample records approximately 87,000 clones, 93% being singletons. The sample was PBMCs. These receptor sequences come from a woman between 40 and 50 years old with lung cancer.

The rearrangement joins TRBV2 to TRBJ2-1; D gene uncertain. Germline V gene data show CDR1 as SNHLY and CDR2 as FYNNEI. The CDR3 runs 11 residues. The ends were cut back, 3 bases at V and 9 bases at J, with 6 bases in the middle. The CDR3 coding sequence is TGTGCCAGCAGTGATATTGGTGAGCAGTTCTTC. The encoded protein is CASSDIGEQFF.

This rearrangement joins TRBV3-1 (or the pseudogene TRBV3-2) to TRBJ1-1; tentative D call: TRBD1 (5 bases). Trimming took 1 base from V and 6 from J, leaving 9 bases between them. Germline CDR1 reads LGHDT; CDR2 reads YNNKEL (reference sequence). This CDR3 is built from 13 residues. Here the CDR3 DNA reads TGTGCCAGCAGCCAAGCGTTGGGGGCTGAAGCTTTCTTT. This translates into CASSQALGAEAFF.

The rearrangement joins TRBV6-4 to TRBJ2-3; the D is unclear. Germline lookup yields CDR1 MRHNA and CDR2 SNTAGT. V lost 6 bases and J 2 bases, leaving 12 bases between the germline ends. This CDR3 contains 14 residues. The DNA for the CDR3 is TGTGCCAGCAGAAGAGCTGATTCCACAGATACGCAGTATTTT. Residues: CASRRADSTDTQYF.

CDR3 residues: CASSIGVLGYGYTF. Written as DNA, the CDR3 is TGTGCCAGTAGTATAGGAGTACTGGGGTATGGCTACACCTTC. The chain is built from TRBV19 and TRBJ1-2; D gene ambiguous. This CDR3 has 14 residues. Germline CDR1 is LNHDA and CDR2 is SQIVND (reference sequence). With 1 base removed from V and 5 bases from J, the gap between germline ends came to 11 bases.

V is TRBV12-3 or TRBV12-4 and J is TRBJ1-1; a weak D match, TRBD1 (6 bases). This CDR3 contains 13 residues. The V end was cut by 1 base, the J end by 8 bases, with 11 bases between. This CDR3 reads CASSLGRGAEAFF. Here the CDR3 DNA reads TGTGCCAGCAGTTTAGGAAGGGGGGCCGAAGCTTTCTTT.

The chain recombines TRBV28 with TRBJ1-4, with unresolved D. This CDR3 comprises 15 residues. From germline, CDR1 is MDHEN and CDR2 SYDVKM. The V gene lost 3 bases and the J gene lost 8 bases, with 16 bases spanning the gap. The CDR3 DNA sequence: TGTGCCAGCAGTTTTGGGCCGGAGGACTCCGAAAAACTGTTTTTT. Translating gives CASSFGPEDSEKLFF.

Concerning this clone: Other DNA sequences within the sample encode an identical CDR3. V usage is TRBV24-1 and J usage is TRBJ1-1; tentative D call: TRBD1 (5 bases). CDR1 is KGHDR and CDR2 is SFDVKD in the germline V gene. V was shortened by 3 bases and J by 1 base, with 5 bases between the two germline ends. This CDR3 region has 13 residues. The CDR3 sequence: CATSDGQNTEAFF. The CDR3 region has the DNA TGTGCCACCAGTGATGGACAGAACACTGAAGCTTTCTTT.

J is TRBJ2-5 and V is TRBV5-6, with D possibly being TRBD1 or TRBD2 (5 bases each). Trimming shortened V by 4 bases and J by 4 bases, and 14 bases separated the two germline ends. CDR3 length: 14 residues. Germline V CDR1 and CDR2: SGHDT, YYEEEE. The CDR3 protein is CASSGGISLETQYF. In DNA form, the CDR3 reads TGTGCCAGCAGCGGGGGAATAAGTCTAGAGACCCAGTACTTC.

CDR3 DNA sequence: TGTGCCAGCAACGGCAGAACTAACTATGGCTACACCTTC. Translating it yields CASNGRTNYGYTF. This rearrangement joins TRBV2 to TRBJ1-2, with D hard to call. V lost 7 bases to trimming and J lost 0 bases, with 9 bases between them. This CDR3 contains 13 residues. The germline V gene encodes CDR1 SNHLY and CDR2 FYNNEI.

The chain joins TRBV6-5 to TRBJ1-5; tentatively, D is TRBD1 (5 bases). Trimming pared 6 bases from V and 2 bases from J, leaving 14 bases between. Germline V gene lookup returns CDR1 MNHEY and CDR2 SVGAGI. The CDR3 has 15 residues. The CDR3 DNA reads TGTGCCAGCAGGGTTCGGGGGGACGGCAATCAGCCCCAGCATTTT. Translating gives CASRVRGDGNQPQHF.

This sequence joins TRBV5-1 and TRBJ1-1; D remains ambiguous. The V gene lost 4 bases and the J gene lost 2 bases, with 9 bases spanning the gap. The V gene's germline CDR1 is SGHRS and CDR2 YFSETQ. This CDR3 spans 13 amino acids. CDR3: CASSHPPNTEAFF. In DNA, the CDR3 is TGCGCCAGCAGCCATCCCCCCAACACTGAAGCTTTCTTT.

The chain links TRBV28 to TRBJ1-1, with D maybe TRBD1 (5 bases). Germline V gene data show CDR1 as MDHEN and CDR2 as SYDVKM. CDR3 size: 13 residues. The V and J ends lost 6 bases and 4 bases respectively, with 12 bases between them. Here the CDR3 reads CASREDSPTEAFF. CDR3 DNA: TGTGCCAGCAGGGAAGACAGTCCCACTGAAGCTTTCTTT.

This clone was seen once. The chain has TRBV5-4 and TRBJ2-1, with D unresolved. The V and J ends lost 5 bases and 0 bases respectively, with 9 bases between them. Per germline, CDR1 SGHNT and CDR2 YYREEE (reference sequence). This CDR3 region has 14 residues. The CDR3 reads CASRPSPSYNEQFF. DNA for the CDR3: TGTGCCAGCAGACCGAGTCCCTCCTACAATGAGCAGTTCTTC.

The rearrangement joins TRBV2 to TRBJ2-7, with TRBD1 matching over 10 bases. Germline trimming cut 6 bases from V and 3 bases from J; bases unmatched to any gene: 5. Germline CDR1 and CDR2: SNHLY and FYNNEI. The CDR3 totals 14 residues. DNA of the CDR3: TGTGCCAGCAGGACAGGGACAGGGGACTACGAGCAGTACTTC. Amino acids: CASRTGTGDYEQYF.

The table lists this clone with a count of one. The V and J genes are TRBV25-1 and TRBJ1-1, with 7 positions matching TRBD1. Germline V gives CDR1 MGHDK, CDR2 SYGVNS. The CDR3 spans 14 residues. V was clipped by 3 bases and J by 5 bases; unmatched bases: 6. Written as DNA, the CDR3 is TGTGCCAGCAGTGAGCAGGGGGAAAGGACTGAAGCTTTCTTT. It yields the protein CASSEQGERTEAFF.

The CDR3 sequence: CAWDGGTNEKLFF. The CDR3 DNA follows: TGTGCCTGGGATGGAGGGACTAATGAAAAACTGTTTTTT. The V call is TRBV30, the J call TRBJ1-4; no firm D call. The CDR3 length is 13 residues. The germline gives CDR1 GTSNPN, CDR2 SVGIG (reference sequence). The ends were cut back, 5 bases at V and 2 bases at J, with 9 bases in the middle.

The chain is built from TRBV7-2 and TRBJ1-2; D unresolved. The germline CDR1 and CDR2 sequences are SGHTA and FQGNSA. Trimming took off 4 bases at V and 2 bases at J, with 11 bases between the two ends. The CDR3 has 14 amino acids. The CDR3 loop reads CASSSALGNYGYTF. The CDR3, as DNA: TGTGCCAGCAGCTCCGCCTTAGGAAACTATGGCTACACCTTC.

V is TRBV2 and J is TRBJ1-6, with 9 nucleotides matching TRBD1. This CDR3 comprises 15 residues. Germline V gene data show CDR1 as SNHLY and CDR2 as FYNNEI. V gave up 8 bases and J gave up 5 bases; unmatched junction bases: 7. The CDR3 loop is CASGKRQGDNSPLHF. The CDR3 DNA reads TGTGCCAGCGGTAAAAGACAGGGGGATAATTCACCCCTCCACTTT.